This is a list of T cell receptor beta chains from one sample in a study of cytomegalovirus exposure and HLA in healthy donors. Clones were sequenced by immunoSEQ multiplex PCR, and TCRdb holds only the in-frame ones, with some missing. The table includes around 78,000 clones, 80% detected once. Sequencing used PBMCs. These receptors came from a male donor in good health and CMV-seronegative. The CDR3 runs from the conserved cysteine through the conserved F or W. Fields, in order: clone size, D gene, V gene, J gene, CDR3 protein, CDR3 DNA. D genes are given only for firm matches. Expanded clones get a size class; other rows say once, few or many, or leave the size out.

size: .; D: TRBD2; V: TRBV7-4; J: TRBJ2-3; CDR3: CASSLGRRERGWGTDTQYF; DNA: TGTGCCAGCAGCTTAGGAAGGCGAGAGCGGGGTTGGGGCACAGATACGCAGTATTTT
size: .; D: .; V: TRBV7-9; J: TRBJ1-6; CDR3: CASSQTAGGSPLHF; DNA: TGTGCCAGCAGCCAAACCGCCGGGGGTTCACCCCTCCACTTT
size: .; D: TRBD1; V: TRBV2; J: TRBJ2-3; CDR3: CASSWDRENLVYSTDTQYF; DNA: TGTGCCAGCAGTTGGGACAGGGAAAACTTAGTTTATAGCACAGATACGCAGTATTTT
size: .; D: .; V: TRBV2; J: TRBJ1-2; CDR3: CASRISGGNYYGYTF; DNA: TGTGCCAGCAGGATCAGTGGGGGGAATTACTATGGCTACACCTTC
size: .; D: .; V: TRBV30; J: TRBJ2-3; CDR3: CAWRAGSSTDTQYF; DNA: TGTGCCTGGAGGGCAGGCTCTAGCACAGATACGCAGTATTTT
size: .; D: .; V: TRBV28; J: TRBJ1-2; CDR3: CASSFSQNYGYTF; DNA: TGTGCCAGCAGTTTCTCTCAGAACTATGGCTACACCTTC
size: .; D: .; V: TRBV7-9; J: TRBJ2-5; CDR3: CASSLQGGVYQETQYF; DNA: TGTGCCAGCAGCCTTCAGGGAGGTGTTTACCAAGAGACCCAGTACTTC
size: .; D: TRBD1; V: TRBV4-3; J: TRBJ2-1; CDR3: CASSLGQGAVEQFF; DNA: TGCGCCAGCAGCCTAGGACAGGGGGCGGTGGAGCAGTTCTTC
size: .; D: .; V: TRBV30; J: TRBJ2-7; CDR3: CAWSGGFYEQYF; DNA: TGTGCCTGGAGTGGAGGGTTTTACGAGCAGTACTTC
size: .; D: .; V: TRBV5-1; J: TRBJ1-2; CDR3: CASSLGAGSVMGYGYPF; DNA: TGCGCCAGCAGCTTGGGCGCAGGGTCCGTGATGGGATATGGCTACCCCTTC
size: few; D: TRBD1; V: TRBV14; J: TRBJ2-7; CDR3: CASSQISGTGFYEQYF; DNA: TGTGCCAGCAGCCAGATTTCCGGGACAGGGTTCTACGAGCAGTACTTC
size: .; D: .; V: TRBV4-3; J: TRBJ1-2; CDR3: CASSQDKGCTGGYTF; DNA: TGCGCCAGCAGCCAAGATAAAGGGTGCACGGGAGGCTACACCTTC
size: .; D: .; V: TRBV5-6; J: TRBJ1-1; CDR3: CASSFGGVVGLAFF; DNA: TGTGCCAGCAGCTTTGGCGGGGTAGTGGGTTTGGCTTTCTTT
size: once; D: TRBD1; V: TRBV10-2; J: TRBJ2-1; CDR3: CASSEKGQGPYNEQFF; DNA: TGCGCCAGCAGTGAGAAGGGACAGGGACCTTACAATGAGCAGTTCTTC
size: .; D: .; V: TRBV7-2; J: TRBJ1-1; CDR3: CASSPPGLTEAFF; DNA: TGTGCCAGCAGCCCTCCAGGGCTTACTGAAGCTTTCTTT
size: .; D: TRBD2; V: TRBV11-1; J: TRBJ2-3; CDR3: CASSPIAGNTDTQYF; DNA: TGTGCCAGCAGCCCGATAGCGGGGAACACAGATACGCAGTATTTT
size: .; D: TRBD1; V: TRBV7-8; J: TRBJ2-3; CDR3: CASSRPRTGTYTDTQYF; DNA: TGTGCCAGCAGTCGGCCCCGGACAGGGACATACACAGATACGCAGTATTTT
size: .; D: TRBD1; V: TRBV11-2; J: TRBJ1-1; CDR3: CASSSYRGMNTEAFF; DNA: TGTGCCAGCAGCTCATACAGGGGGATGAACACTGAAGCTTTCTTT
size: .; D: TRBD1; V: TRBV6-1; J: TRBJ1-2; CDR3: CASSEVNRGGYPF; DNA: TGTGCCAGCAGTGAAGTGAACCGAGGGGGCTACCCCTTC
size: .; D: TRBD2; V: TRBV4-2; J: TRBJ2-5; CDR3: CASSPSGGGHWEQYF; DNA: TGTGCCAGCAGCCCTTCGGGGGGGGGCCACTGGGAGCAGTACTTC
size: .; D: TRBD1; V: TRBV7-2; J: TRBJ1-5; CDR3: CASSVRTGGDQPQHF; DNA: TGTGCCAGCAGCGTCAGGACAGGGGGAGATCAGCCCCAGCATTTT
size: once; D: .; V: TRBV6-5; J: TRBJ2-3; CDR3: CASSYLRGDTQYF; DNA: TGTGCCAGCAGTTACCTTAGAGGAGATACGCAGTATTTT
size: .; D: .; V: TRBV7-2; J: TRBJ2-3; CDR3: CASSTSTDTQYF; DNA: TGTGCCAGCAGCACTAGCACAGATACGCAGTATTTT
size: .; D: .; V: TRBV29-1; J: TRBJ1-5; CDR3: CSVAGGRSNQPQNF; DNA: TGCAGCGTTGCCGGGGGACGCAGCAATCAGCCCCAGAATTTT
size: .; D: TRBD1; V: TRBV5-1; J: TRBJ2-2; CDR3: CASSLGDSTNTGELFF; DNA: TGCGCCAGCAGCTTGGGGGACAGCACGAACACCGGGGAGCTGTTTTTT
size: few; D: TRBD2; V: TRBV5-1; J: TRBJ2-3; CDR3: CASSVTGGPRDTQYF; DNA: TGCGCCAGCAGCGTGACGGGAGGGCCTAGAGATACGCAGTATTTT
size: once; D: TRBD2; V: TRBV7-2; J: TRBJ2-1; CDR3: CASSLALGGYYNEQFF; DNA: TGTGCCAGCAGCTTAGCGCTGGGGGGGTACTACAATGAGCAGTTCTTC
size: .; D: .; V: TRBV9; J: TRBJ1-2; CDR3: CASSVSSNYGYPF; DNA: TGTGCCAGCAGCGTAAGCAGTAACTATGGCTACCCCTTC
size: .; D: TRBD1; V: TRBV11-3; J: TRBJ2-1; CDR3: CASSPGTAEQFF; DNA: TGTGCCAGCAGCCCAGGGACAGCCGAGCAGTTCTTC
size: .; D: .; V: TRBV19; J: TRBJ1-1; CDR3: CASSTRTARNTEAFF; DNA: TGTGCCAGTAGTACCCGGACAGCACGTAACACTGAAGCTTTCTTT
size: few; D: .; V: TRBV4-3; J: TRBJ2-1; CDR3: CASSQVGGGANNEQFF; DNA: TGCGCCAGCAGCCAAGTAGGTGGGGGGGCTAACAATGAGCAGTTCTTC
size: .; D: .; V: TRBV6-5; J: TRBJ2-5; CDR3: CASSYRFAGQETQYF; DNA: TGTGCCAGCAGTTACCGTTTCGCCGGCCAAGAGACCCAGTACTTC
size: .; D: TRBD1; V: TRBV18; J: TRBJ1-2; CDR3: CASSPNRGRYGYPF; DNA: TGTGCCAGCTCACCAAACAGGGGTCGATATGGCTACCCCTTC
size: .; D: TRBD1; V: TRBV30; J: TRBJ1-2; CDR3: CAWSRDRETGYTF; DNA: TGTGCCTGGAGTAGGGACAGGGAGACTGGCTACACCTTC
size: .; D: TRBD1; V: TRBV19; J: TRBJ1-4; CDR3: CASSIMGQGISNEKLFF; DNA: TGTGCCAGTAGTATCATGGGACAGGGGATTTCAAATGAAAAACTGTTTTTT
size: .; D: .; V: TRBV5-1; J: TRBJ2-3; CDR3: CASSPLAVSTDTQYF; DNA: TGCGCCAGCAGCCCGTTGGCGGTATCAACAGATACGCAGTATTTT
size: .; D: TRBD1; V: TRBV13; J: TRBJ2-2; CDR3: CASSRDRSGSGELFF; DNA: TGTGCCAGCAGCCGGGACAGGTCTGGTTCCGGGGAGCTGTTTTTT
size: .; D: TRBD2; V: TRBV11-2; J: TRBJ2-3; CDR3: CASSLARLAGPDTQYF; DNA: TGTGCCAGCAGCTTGGCGAGACTAGCGGGGCCAGATACGCAGTATTTT
size: few; D: TRBD2; V: TRBV9; J: TRBJ2-1; CDR3: CASSGLAGGPNEQFF; DNA: TGTGCCAGCAGCGGGCTAGCGGGGGGGCCAAATGAGCAGTTCTTC
size: .; D: TRBD1; V: TRBV6-6; J: TRBJ1-1; CDR3: CASRKGQGGTEAFF; DNA: TGTGCCAGCAGAAAGGGACAGGGCGGCACTGAAGCTTTCTTT
size: .; D: TRBD1; V: TRBV7-9; J: TRBJ2-2; CDR3: CASSLPRQGRGELFF; DNA: TGTGCCAGCAGCTTACCGCGACAGGGCAGGGGGGAGCTGTTTTTT
size: once; D: .; V: TRBV15; J: TRBJ1-4; CDR3: CATSRDLRYNEKLFF; DNA: TGTGCCACCAGCAGAGATTTGAGGTATAATGAAAAACTGTTTTTT
size: .; D: .; V: TRBV10-3; J: TRBJ1-1; CDR3: CAISQGTEAFF; DNA: TGTGCCATCAGCCAGGGAACTGAAGCTTTCTTT